These T cell receptor beta chains were read from a single sample in a study of T cell repertoires in ileal Crohn's disease. TCRdb's table, derived via immunoSEQ multiplex PCR, lists solely in-frame clones and lacks some. The table records under 7,500 clones, 95% of them present only once. Material: ileal tissue. These TCRs come from an adult with Crohn's disease. Both conserved end residues are part of each CDR3. The order of the fields is V gene, J gene, clone size, CDR3 protein. The size field is filled for only some rows; it gives once, few, many or a size class.

v_call: TRBV28
j_call: TRBJ1-2
clone_size: NA
cdr3_aa: CASSLTGTLVGYTF

v_call: TRBV5-1
j_call: TRBJ1-3
clone_size: NA
cdr3_aa: CASSPGESSGNTIYF

v_call: TRBV7-2
j_call: TRBJ2-5
clone_size: NA
cdr3_aa: CASSGQIQETQYF

v_call: TRBV6-5
j_call: TRBJ2-1
clone_size: NA
cdr3_aa: CASSRQGRFGEQFF

v_call: TRBV19
j_call: TRBJ1-2
clone_size: once
cdr3_aa: CASSIQGNGYTF

v_call: TRBV7-3
j_call: TRBJ2-1
clone_size: NA
cdr3_aa: CASSLGTWTSGGPPNEQFF

v_call: TRBV18
j_call: TRBJ2-4
clone_size: NA
cdr3_aa: CASSPYTGGAQNIQYF

v_call: TRBV6-4
j_call: TRBJ2-3
clone_size: NA
cdr3_aa: CASRTPGAGDPASTDTQYF

v_call: TRBV6-5
j_call: TRBJ1-4
clone_size: NA
cdr3_aa: CASSFRGATNEKLFF

v_call: TRBV28
j_call: TRBJ1-2
clone_size: NA
cdr3_aa: CASSSLSGYAGYTF

v_call: TRBV7-2
j_call: TRBJ1-1
clone_size: once
cdr3_aa: CASSLRRVDTEAFF

v_call: TRBV4-2
j_call: TRBJ1-1
clone_size: NA
cdr3_aa: CASSHPDRGNTEAFF

v_call: TRBV30
j_call: TRBJ1-2
clone_size: NA
cdr3_aa: CARHSANYGYTF

v_call: TRBV5-4
j_call: TRBJ1-2
clone_size: NA
cdr3_aa: CASRLTGGYGYTF

v_call: TRBV11-2
j_call: TRBJ2-4
clone_size: NA
cdr3_aa: CASSSHRGAQYF

v_call: TRBV11-2
j_call: TRBJ1-2
clone_size: NA
cdr3_aa: CASSSGQGGYGYTF

v_call: TRBV6-1
j_call: TRBJ2-7
clone_size: NA
cdr3_aa: CASSGLAGAYEQYF

v_call: TRBV5-1
j_call: TRBJ1-6
clone_size: NA
cdr3_aa: CASSSTGSVSPLHF

v_call: TRBV28
j_call: TRBJ2-5
clone_size: NA
cdr3_aa: CASSYSSGGPRVQETQYF

v_call: TRBV19
j_call: TRBJ2-2
clone_size: NA
cdr3_aa: CASSLLAARNGELFF

v_call: TRBV11-3
j_call: TRBJ2-2
clone_size: NA
cdr3_aa: CASSPGGGARTGELFF

v_call: TRBV5-6
j_call: TRBJ2-7
clone_size: NA
cdr3_aa: CASSYPGLQSYEQYF

v_call: TRBV9
j_call: TRBJ1-1
clone_size: NA
cdr3_aa: CASSVETETEAFF

v_call: TRBV28
j_call: TRBJ1-6
clone_size: NA
cdr3_aa: CASSSPTLPLHF

v_call: TRBV7-2
j_call: TRBJ2-5
clone_size: NA
cdr3_aa: CASSLPTLLQETQYF